This TCR beta chain stems from a study of immune evolution from preneoplasia to lung adenocarcinoma. Assay used: immunoSEQ multiplex PCR; TCRdb lists only in-frame clones, some missing. This sample has fewer than 4,500 clones, with nearly 90% found just once. The CDR3 consists of 17 residues. V was shortened by 10 bases and J by 2 bases, with 24 bases between the two germline ends. Sequencing input: FFPE minimally invasive lung adenocarcinoma tissue. The gene calls are TRBV6-7 and TRBJ2-1; possibly TRBD1 or TRBD2 for D (6 bases each). TRBV6-7 is noted as an ORF with a role that remains uncertain. The TCR sequence derives from a donor older than 65 with lung adenocarcinoma. This CDR3 is CATWKSLAEGAYNEQFF. The CDR3 DNA follows: TGTGCCACATGGAAGTCGTTAGCGGAGGGGGCCTACAATGAGCAGTTCTTC.